These 16 T cell receptor beta chains share one sample of origin, sequenced in a study of molecular identifiers for immune sequencing clone quantification. Using its own MiXCR run on the PCR reads, TCRdb lists one record per CDR3 protein. The sample consists of about 640,000 distinct CDR3 sequences, about 20% of them appearing once. Material: naive CD8+ T cells from blood, with Jurkat cell RNA spiked in. The subset here: FACS-sorted CD8+CD4-CCR7+CD45RA+ naive T cells. All receptors derive from a human donor in good health. Some libraries in this study had Jurkat cell RNA spiked in.

This clonotype has ten or more counts. This chain links TRBV4-1 with TRBJ1-4; 9 bases fit TRBD1. The CDR3 is 15 amino acids. Germline CDR1 is MGHRA and CDR2 is YSYEKL. The junction had 8 bases not matched to a gene; V was cut back by 5 bases and J by 7 bases. CDR3 sequence (DNA): TGCGCCAGCAGCTCCCCGACAGGGGGTACTGAAAAACTGTTTTTT. This sequence encodes CASSSPTGGTEKLFF.

In the case of this clonotype: This may be a read error: a much more frequent sequence differs by one nucleotide. The conserved phenylalanine or tryptophan normally closing the CDR3 is absent here, so this likely arose from a read error. The chain has TRBV20-1 and TRBJ2-5, with 7 bases aligning to TRBD2. This CDR3 spans 12 amino acids. Germline V gene sequence: CDR1 DFQATT, CDR2 SNEGSKA (reference sequence). Losses at the gene ends were 2 bases for V and 5 bases for J; bases not matched to a gene: 2. CDR3 in amino acids: CSARTSEETQYL. CDR3 DNA sequence: TGCAGTGCTAGAACTAGCGAGGAGACCCAGTACCTC.

The table lists this clonotype with many counts. V and J are TRBV11-2 and TRBJ1-1; tentatively, D is TRBD1 (6 bases). V was shortened by 5 bases and J by 5 bases, with 18 bases between the two germline ends. This CDR3 spans 15 amino acids. In germline, CDR1 is SGHAT, CDR2 FQNNGV. Written as DNA, the CDR3 is TGTGCCAGCAGCCTCCCAGTTCTAGGGGGGACTGAAGCTTTCTTT. Translating gives CASSLPVLGGTEAFF. The whole variable domain, remainder taken from reference TRBV11-2 and TRBJ1-1, is EAGVAQSPRYKIIEKRQSVAFWCNPISGHATLYWYQQILGQGPKLLIQFQNNGVVDDSQLPKDRFSAERLKGVDSTLKIQPAKLEDSAVYLCASSLPVLGGTEAFFGQGTRLTVV.

This clonotype was detected only once. Being one base from a much bigger clone, this may be a read error. The chain combines TRBV27 with TRBJ1-1; D is ambiguous. This CDR3 comprises 14 residues. Germline values: CDR1 MNHEY, CDR2 SMNVEV (reference sequence). The V and J ends lost 2 bases and 4 bases respectively, with 11 bases between them. This chain's CDR3 is CASSLVRTVTEAFF. The CDR3 bases are TGTGCCAGCAGTTTAGTGCGGACGGTCACTGAAGCTTTCTTT.

This clonotype was detected ten times or more. The chain joins TRBV4-3 to TRBJ2-3; 11 nucleotides line up with TRBD2. J was trimmed by 0 bases and V by 1 base; bases with no gene match: 6. The CDR3 loop spans 18 amino acids. CDR1 LGHNA and CDR2 YSLEER come from the germline V gene. CDR3 nucleotide sequence: TGCGCCAGCAGCCAAGGACTAGCGGGAAGCTCTAGCACAGATACGCAGTATTTT. Protein sequence: CASSQGLAGSSSTDTQYF.

This chain joins TRBV3-1 and TRBJ2-5, with 8 nucleotides matching TRBD2. This CDR3 region has 16 residues. Germline V lookup: CDR1 LGHDT, CDR2 YNNKEL (reference sequence). Trimming removed 4 bases from V and 7 bases from J; junction bases left unmatched: 14. This CDR3 reads CASSPGFRGGTVTQYF. The CDR3 DNA reads as TGTGCCAGCAGCCCCGGTTTTCGGGGGGGAACGGTGACCCAGTACTTC.

This clonotype was seen a handful of times. The rearrangement links TRBV19 to TRBJ2-1; possibly TRBD2 for D (5 bases). Per the germline V gene, CDR1 is LNHDA and CDR2 is SQIVND (reference sequence). Trimming took off 7 bases at V and 0 bases at J, with 13 bases between the two ends. This CDR3 is 15 amino acids long. The chain's CDR3 is CASTAGGSSYNEQFF. The CDR3 coding sequence is TGTGCCAGTACGGCGGGCGGTTCCTCCTACAATGAGCAGTTCTTC.

This clonotype was observed at least ten times. The chain recombines TRBV19 with TRBJ2-1, with a weak D call TRBD1 (6 bases). CDR1 and CDR2 (germline): LNHDA, SQIVND (reference sequence). CDR3 length: 16 residues. V was trimmed by 3 bases and J by 7 bases, leaving 19 bases between them. The CDR3 DNA follows: TGTGCCAGTAGTATCGGTTCAGGGGCAATCTTTAATGAGCAGTTCTTC. Amino acids: CASSIGSGAIFNEQFF.

The genes are TRBV4-3 and TRBJ2-1; 10 bases fit TRBD2. The germline gives CDR1 LGHNA, CDR2 YSLEER. The CDR3 is made up of 17 amino acids. The V segment lost 3 bases and the J segment 2 bases; nucleotides outside the gene matches: 7. The CDR3 region has the DNA TGCGCCAGCAGCCATGGACTAGCGGACACGGCCTACAATGAGCAGTTCTTC. This encodes CASSHGLADTAYNEQFF.

This clonotype has a count of ten or more. This chain uses TRBV6-1 with TRBJ1-1; unclear D gene. Trimming cost V 7 bases and J 7 bases, with 16 bases left between them. The CDR3 extends over 13 amino acids. Germline V gene lookup returns CDR1 MNHNS and CDR2 SASEGT. CDR3 residues: CASTPGSHGEAFF. DNA for the CDR3: TGTGCCAGCACCCCGGGAAGCCATGGTGAAGCTTTCTTT.

The table lists this clonotype with a few counts. This may come from a read error, since a much larger clone is one base off. Since the CDR3 does not end with the conserved phenylalanine or tryptophan, this likely comes from a read error. J is TRBJ2-5 and V is TRBV29-1; TRBD1 might be the D (6 bases). The germline CDR1 and CDR2 sequences are SQVTM and ANQGSEA. Trimming cost V 8 bases and J 5 bases, with 18 bases left between them. The CDR3 extends over 13 amino acids. CDR3 nucleotide sequence: TGCAGCATCTACCGCAGGGGTTCGGAGACCCAGTACCTC. Its protein product is CSIYRRGSETQYL.

V is TRBV5-8 and J is TRBJ2-7; 7 positions match TRBD1. In germline, CDR1 is SGHTS, CDR2 YDEGEE. The J segment lost 3 bases and the V segment lost 0 bases, leaving 3 bases of the junction unmatched. This CDR3 contains 14 residues. CDR3 residues: CASSLETGHYEQYF. In DNA, the CDR3 is TGTGCCAGCAGCTTGGAGACAGGGCACTACGAGCAGTACTTC. The variable domain in full, completed from reference TRBV5-8 and TRBJ2-7, reads EAGVTQSPTHLIKTRGQQATLRCSPISGHTSVYWYQQALGLGLQFLLWYDEGEERNRGNFPPRFSGRQFPNYSSELNVNALELEDSALYLCASSLETGHYEQYFGPGTRLTVT.

This clonotype appeared many times. The gene calls are TRBV20-1 and TRBJ1-1, with D possibly matching TRBD1 (5 bases). The V gene lost 1 base and the J gene lost 2 bases, with 11 bases spanning the gap. The CDR3 spans 14 residues. Germline V gives CDR1 DFQATT, CDR2 SNEGSKA (reference sequence). For the CDR3, the DNA is TGCAGTGCTAGAGGGGGCAGGGTAAACACTGAAGCTTTCTTT. Its protein is CSARGGRVNTEAFF.

The chain combines TRBV24-1 with TRBJ2-2, with 8 bases aligning to TRBD2. This CDR3 has 17 residues. Trimming at V came to 0 bases and at J to 4 bases, leaving 6 bases not matched to a gene. Germline CDR1 KGHDR, CDR2 SFDVKD. CDR3 in DNA: TGTGCCACCAGTGATTTGGGGCGGGAGGACCCCACCGGGGAGCTGTTTTTT. Translation: CATSDLGREDPTGELFF.

This clonotype appeared many times. V gene TRBV3-1 combines with J gene TRBJ2-2; a possible D gene is TRBD1 (5 bases). Germline V lookup: CDR1 LGHDT, CDR2 YNNKEL (reference sequence). Trimming pared 0 bases from V and 3 bases from J, leaving 11 bases between. This CDR3 comprises 16 residues. The CDR3 reads CASSQDWGQHTGELFF. The CDR3 DNA is TGTGCCAGCAGCCAAGATTGGGGCCAGCACACCGGGGAGCTGTTTTTT.

This clonotype has ten or more counts. The chain carries TRBV20-1 and TRBJ2-3; 16 bases fit TRBD2. The germline CDR1 and CDR2 sequences are DFQATT and SNEGSKA (reference sequence). Trimming took 0 bases from V and 4 from J; bases not matched to a gene: 7. The CDR3 sequence is 18 residues long. Here the CDR3 DNA reads TGCAGTGCTAGAGATGGGACTAGCGGGAGGGCCGTGTCAGATACGCAGTATTTT. Protein: CSARDGTSGRAVSDTQYF.